A single sample is the source of the 23 T cell receptor beta chains below, sequenced in a study of T cells in severe cutaneous drug reactions. Bulk and single-cell libraries used iRepertoire multiplex PCR with TCR subtype-specific primers. Reprocessing the multiplex PCR reads, TCRdb reports a single entry for every CDR3 protein and omits DNA. The specimen's table records approximately 2,000 distinct CDR3 sequences. The patients sequenced had a carbamazepine-induced Stevens-Johnson syndrome or toxic epidermal necrolysis reaction. Sample: PBMCs. Receptors originate from a human donor with Stevens-Johnson syndrome, a severe cutaneous drug reaction.

This clonotype counts as medium-sized by frequency. The genes are TRBV7-6 and TRBJ2-5. The CDR3 spans 13 residues. Germline CDR1 and CDR2: SGHVS and FNYEAQ. CDR3 region: CASSPNYRRTQYF.

This clonotype is identified as large (0.1 to 1%) from frequency. The gene calls are TRBV28 and TRBJ1-5; TCRdb lists TRBD1, though no DNA is available to test this call. CDR3 length: 14 residues. CDR1 and CDR2 (germline): MDHEN, SYDVKM. The CDR3 loop reads CASRGGQVNQPQHF. The full variable domain, rest sourced from reference TRBV28 and TRBJ1-5, is DVKVTQSSRYLVKRTGEKVFLECVQDMDHENMFWYRQDPGLGLRLIYFSYDVKMKEKGDIPEGYSVSREKKERFSLILESASTNQTSMYLCASRGGQVNQPQHFGDGTRLSIL.

This chain joins TRBV6-6 and TRBJ2-5; TCRdb's assignment of TRBD1 cannot be checked, as there is no DNA. There are 14 residues in the CDR3. CDR1 is MNHNY and CDR2 is SVGAGI in the germline V gene (reference sequence). CDR3 sequence: CASSDDRGWETQYF.

V and J are TRBV11-2 and TRBJ2-5; TCRdb selects TRBD2, and the lack of DNA leaves this call unchecked. CDR1 SGHAT and CDR2 FQNNGV come from the germline V gene. The CDR3 covers 17 residues. CDR3 region: CASSLLARRASSETQYF.

This clonotype registers medium-sized by frequency. This chain connects TRBV11-2 to TRBJ2-7; TCRdb calls TRBD2, which cannot be checked without DNA. Germline values: CDR1 SGHAT, CDR2 FQNNGV. The CDR3 sequence is 16 residues long. The CDR3 reads CASSLGTSGRAYEQYF.

Its frequency marks this clonotype as medium-sized. This chain uses TRBV12-3 or TRBV12-4 with TRBJ1-3. The CDR3 runs to 11 residues. The CDR3 region is CASSPSYTIYF.

According to its frequency, this clonotype is medium-sized. The CDR3 sequence is CAISGLTGGQETQYF. The V call is TRBV10-3, the J call TRBJ2-5; TCRdb designates TRBD2, a call that cannot be tested without DNA. This CDR3 spans 15 amino acids. Germline V gene lookup returns CDR1 ENHRY and CDR2 SYGVKD.

This chain links TRBV15 with TRBJ2-1; TCRdb's D call of TRBD2 is untestable without DNA. The CDR3 runs to 16 residues. CDR1 is LNHNV and CDR2 is YYDKDF in the germline V gene (reference sequence). The CDR3 is CATSGTGTGYYNEQFF.

The V and J genes are TRBV12-3 or TRBV12-4 and TRBJ2-7; TCRdb reports TRBD1, a call that lacks DNA to check it against. This CDR3 is built from 13 residues. This CDR3 reads CASSFGQAYEQYF.

This chain connects TRBV5-5 to TRBJ1-5; TCRdb outputs TRBD1, but without DNA this stays unchecked. There are 15 residues in the CDR3. Germline assignment: CDR1 SGHKS and CDR2 YYEKEE (reference sequence). CDR3 sequence reads: CASSLGQYSNQPQHF.

This chain connects TRBV19 to TRBJ1-2; as DNA is missing, the TRBD1 call by TCRdb cannot be tested. The CDR3 length is 13 residues. Per the germline V gene, CDR1 is LNHDA and CDR2 is SQIVND (reference sequence). Here the CDR3 reads CASGDRGSYGYTF.

By frequency, this clonotype is medium-sized (0.01 to 0.1%). This chain uses TRBV6-1 with TRBJ2-2; TCRdb reports TRBD1, a call that lacks DNA to check it against. The CDR3 has 15 residues. Germline loops: CDR1 MNHNS, CDR2 SASEGT. CDR3 region: CASLLGRGNTGELFF.

This clonotype is medium-sized by frequency. The chain links TRBV28 to TRBJ2-7; without DNA, the TCRdb call of TRBD1 cannot be checked. The germline CDR1 and CDR2 sequences are MDHEN and SYDVKM. The CDR3 is 16 amino acids. The CDR3 sequence: CASNKRGQGKAYEQYF. Full variable domain (outside the CDR3, taken from reference TRBV28 and TRBJ2-7): DVKVTQSSRYLVKRTGEKVFLECVQDMDHENMFWYRQDPGLGLRLIYFSYDVKMKEKGDIPEGYSVSREKKERFSLILESASTNQTSMYLCASNKRGQGKAYEQYFGPGTRLTVT.

In terms of frequency, this clonotype is medium-sized. This rearrangement joins TRBV6-1 to TRBJ2-7. CDR3 length equals 13 residues. Germline CDR1 and CDR2: MNHNS and SASEGT. This CDR3 is CASSETAAYEQYF.

The J gene is TRBJ1-2, the V gene TRBV2; TCRdb's D call of TRBD1 is untestable without DNA. The CDR3 spans 14 residues. Germline CDR1 and CDR2: SNHLY and FYNNEI. The CDR3 loop reads CASSATGSNYGYTF.

By frequency, this clonotype registers medium-sized. This chain connects TRBV12-3 or TRBV12-4 to TRBJ2-1; lacking DNA, the TRBD2 call made by TCRdb goes unchecked. This CDR3 is 15 amino acids long. The CDR3 region is CASSPGLAQYNEQFF.

The genes are TRBV4-3 and TRBJ2-7; TCRdb names TRBD1, which stays unverified in the absence of DNA. Germline loops: CDR1 LGHNA, CDR2 YSLEER. This CDR3 is built from 15 residues. CDR3 region: CASSQDSPGPYEQYF.

The V and J genes are TRBV4-1 and TRBJ2-7; TCRdb returns TRBD1, unconfirmable since there is no DNA. CDR3 length equals 15 residues. The V gene's germline CDR1 is MGHRA and CDR2 YSYEKL. CDR3 amino acids: CASSQPTDRVGEQYF.

The chain combines TRBV4-1 with TRBJ2-1; the D gene TCRdb calls, TRBD2, cannot be checked with no DNA. The CDR3 totals 15 residues. Germline V gives CDR1 MGHRA, CDR2 YSYEKL. The CDR3 sequence: CASSSLAGDHLEQFF.

The rearrangement joins TRBV30 to TRBJ2-6; the D gene TCRdb calls, TRBD1, cannot be checked with no DNA. The length of the CDR3 is 17 residues. In germline, CDR1 is GTSNPN, CDR2 SVGIG (reference sequence). CDR3 protein: CAWSSWGQISGANVLTF.

The chain is built from TRBV4-1 and TRBJ2-5; with no DNA, the TCRdb D assignment of TRBD1 cannot be verified. In germline, CDR1 is MGHRA, CDR2 YSYEKL. The length of the CDR3 is 16 residues. CDR3 sequence: CASSQRGTEAEETQYF.

This clonotype is labeled medium-sized based on frequency. This chain uses TRBV28 with TRBJ2-7; TCRdb names TRBD2, which stays unverified in the absence of DNA. The CDR3 consists of 15 residues. Germline lookup yields CDR1 MDHEN and CDR2 SYDVKM. The CDR3 loop is CASNDFREANYEQYF.

This clonotype is deemed large by its frequency. The V call is TRBV27, the J call TRBJ1-1; there is no DNA to check the TCRdb D call of TRBD1. The length of the CDR3 is 13 residues. Per germline, CDR1 MNHEY and CDR2 SMNVEV (reference sequence). This chain's CDR3 is CASRQGLNTEAFF.